Listed below are T cell receptor beta chains from one sample, sequenced in a study of regulatory T cells in long-lasting Graves disease. MiXCR, run by TCRdb on the multiplex PCR reads, gives a single entry per CDR3 protein. The table has 440,000 or so distinct CDR3 sequences, roughly 17% seen once. This same sample was also taken into another study, of T cells in Graves' hyperthyroidism and ophthalmopathy.

The starting material was peripheral blood mononuclear cells (PBMCs), obtained at new diagnosis, from a patient treated with antithyroid drugs. Receptors originate from a young woman with Graves disease. The conserved cysteine and the conserved F or W are not part of the CDR3 here. Fields, in order: V gene, clone size, CDR3 length, J gene, CDR3 protein. Some rows have no size entry. The others give once, few or many, or a class for an expanded clone.

>TRBV6-1|NA|17|TRBJ2-1
ASTIGLAGGESSYNEQF
>TRBV6-2/TRBV6-3|few|12|TRBJ1-1
ASSYRDSNTEAF
>TRBV7-6|many|12|TRBJ2-7
ASSLGDRGYEQY
>TRBV6-1|many|13|TRBJ1-1
ASSVLGARNTEAF
>TRBV6-1|NA|16|TRBJ2-2
ASSTTPRDPSGTGELF
>TRBV6-2/TRBV6-3|many|15|TRBJ2-3
ASSYSNGGSPTDTQY
>TRBV5-6|many|14|TRBJ2-1
ASSLTPSGVNNEQF
>TRBV18|many|15|TRBJ2-3
ASSPRLQIANTDTQY
>TRBV2|many|12|TRBJ2-7
ASSEQGAVDEQY
>TRBV30|few|10|TRBJ1-1
AGGRGGQKAF
>TRBV2|many|14|TRBJ2-5
ASSESGLAGVETQY
>TRBV18|many|10|TRBJ2-3
ASSPRTDTQY
>TRBV6-1|few|9|TRBJ1-1
ATSSNTEAF
>TRBV20-1|many|12|TRBJ2-7
SAGRTSGSDEQY
>TRBV3-1|many|13|TRBJ2-7
ASSPSSTSSYEQY
>TRBV20-1|many|14|TRBJ1-5
SARDLRTGDNQPQH
>TRBV19|few|12|TRBJ1-2
ASSIARDNYGYT
>TRBV20-1|few|12|TRBJ1-5
SAREGGSNQPQH
>TRBV5-6|few|14|TRBJ2-1
ASSFGTSGNYNEQF
>TRBV6-2/TRBV6-3|many|13|TRBJ1-5
ASSYSNLGNQPQH
>TRBV5-1|NA|12|TRBJ2-7
ASSRTGGNYEQY